This entry describes one T cell receptor beta chain. Its antigen is still unknown. The V gene's germline CDR1 is MNHEY and CDR2 SMNVEV (reference sequence). This CDR3 is 15 amino acids long. V lost 0 bases and J 3 bases, leaving 11 bases between the germline ends. In patients chosen for sequencing, flow cytometry had shown CD8+CD57+ cell expansion. Every patient presented with severe acquired aplastic anemia. TCR beta VDJ and CDR3 were profiled, and genomic DNA was the template. MiXCR, run by TCRdb on the reads, gives a single entry per CDR3 protein. Counted here are 210,000 or so distinct CDR3 sequences, 40% to 60% occurring once; the ten biggest clones make up just under 20%. This sample is part of a study of CD8+CD57+ T cells in acquired aplastic anemia. About the study: An average of 3.2 ug of DNA was obtained from sorted CD4+ and CD8+ cells. Points from the study as a whole: The study identified twenty-nine CD8+ CDR3 sequences shared by patients and controls.

This rearrangement joins TRBV27 to TRBJ1-2, with D perhaps TRBD1 (5 bases). Sequenced material: sorted CD4+, CD8+, or CD8+CD57+ T cells (not recorded which) from PBMCs. This clonotype was obtained from a human donor with aplastic anemia. The CDR3 bases are TGTGCCAGCAGTTTATCAACAGGCTTGGACTATGGCTACACCTTC. Protein sequence: CASSLSTGLDYGYTF.